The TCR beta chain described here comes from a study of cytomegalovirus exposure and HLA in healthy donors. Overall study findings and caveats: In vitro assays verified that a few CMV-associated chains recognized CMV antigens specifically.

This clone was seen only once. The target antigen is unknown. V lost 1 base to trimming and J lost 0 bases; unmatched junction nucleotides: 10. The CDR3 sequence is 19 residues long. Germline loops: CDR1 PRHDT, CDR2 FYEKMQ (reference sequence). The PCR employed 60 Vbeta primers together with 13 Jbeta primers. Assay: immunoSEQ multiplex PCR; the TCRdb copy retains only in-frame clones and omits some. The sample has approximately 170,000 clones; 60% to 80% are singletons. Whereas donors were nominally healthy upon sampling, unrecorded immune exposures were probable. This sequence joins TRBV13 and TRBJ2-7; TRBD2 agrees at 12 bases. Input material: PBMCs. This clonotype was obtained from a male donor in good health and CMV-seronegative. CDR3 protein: CASSLESRLAGENSYEQYF. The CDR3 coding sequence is TGTGCCAGCAGCTTAGAATCCCGACTAGCGGGGGAAAACTCCTACGAGCAGTACTTC.